This is a list of T cell receptor beta chains from one sample in a study of control samples from healthy donors and cancer patients. Assay: immunoSEQ multiplex PCR; the TCRdb copy retains only in-frame clones and omits some. The repertoire includes under 150,000 clones, around 89% of them detected once, and around 3.5% sits in the top ten. Sequenced input: blood. These receptors all come from a middle-aged man in good health. Both conserved end residues are part of each CDR3. The D gene is left open where the match is weak. Rows give clone size only sometimes, using once, few, many, or a class for an expanded clone.

D: -; J: TRBJ2-2; V: TRBV15; size: -; DNA: TGTGCCACCAGCAGAGTTACAGGGTCTCGCACCGGGGAGCTGTTTTTT; CDR3: CATSRVTGSRTGELFF
D: -; J: TRBJ2-3; V: TRBV5-4; size: -; DNA: TGTGCCAGCAGCTTGTTAGTAAGCACAGATACGCAGTATTTT; CDR3: CASSLLVSTDTQYF
D: -; J: TRBJ1-6; V: TRBV7-9; size: -; DNA: TGTGCCAGCAGTCAAGACTCACCCCTCCACTTT; CDR3: CASSQDSPLHF
D: TRBD1; J: TRBJ1-2; V: TRBV19; size: -; DNA: TGTGCCAGTAGCGGGACAGGGGGTCACTATGGCTACACCTTC; CDR3: CASSGTGGHYGYTF
D: TRBD2; J: TRBJ2-3; V: TRBV5-1; size: -; DNA: TGCGCCAGCAGCCCGATAGCGGGTAGCTACACAGATACGCAGTATTTT; CDR3: CASSPIAGSYTDTQYF
D: TRBD1; J: TRBJ1-3; V: TRBV18; size: -; DNA: TGTGCCAGCTCACCCTGGACAGGGGGAAACTCTGGAAACACCATATATTTT; CDR3: CASSPWTGGNSGNTIYF
D: TRBD1; J: TRBJ2-7; V: TRBV5-5; size: -; DNA: TGTGCCAGCAGCTGGCATGTAACAGGGGACGAGCAGTACTTC; CDR3: CASSWHVTGDEQYF
D: -; J: TRBJ1-1; V: TRBV5-1; size: few; DNA: TGCGCCAGCAGCTTGGGGCGGTTGCAGGACACTGAAGCTTTCTTT; CDR3: CASSLGRLQDTEAFF
D: -; J: TRBJ1-2; V: TRBV4-2; size: -; DNA: TGTGCCAGCAGCCAAGCCCTAGGTGGCTACACCTTC; CDR3: CASSQALGGYTF
D: TRBD2; J: TRBJ2-2; V: TRBV4-1; size: -; DNA: TGCGCCAGCAGCCAAGATATCCAGCGGGGGAACACCGGGGAGCTGTTTTTT; CDR3: CASSQDIQRGNTGELFF
D: -; J: TRBJ2-7; V: TRBV19; size: -; DNA: TGTGCCAGTAGTATCCCCTTCTCCTACGAGCAGTACTTC; CDR3: CASSIPFSYEQYF
D: TRBD2; J: TRBJ2-7; V: TRBV7-8; size: -; DNA: TGTGCCAGCAGCACCGCTGAGCGGGGGGCCCCTCAAGAGTACTTC; CDR3: CASSTAERGAPQEYF
D: -; J: TRBJ1-1; V: TRBV7-9; size: -; DNA: TGTGCCAGCAGCTTAGCCAGGGCAAACACTGAAGCTTTCTTT; CDR3: CASSLARANTEAFF
D: TRBD1; J: TRBJ1-6; V: TRBV4-1; size: -; DNA: TGCGCCAGCAGCCAGAGTTTACAGGGGCGATCACCCCTCCACTTT; CDR3: CASSQSLQGRSPLHF
D: -; J: TRBJ1-6; V: TRBV30; size: -; DNA: TGTGCCTGGAGTCGGGGGTCACCCCTCCACTTT; CDR3: CAWSRGSPLHF
D: -; J: TRBJ2-5; V: TRBV12-3/TRBV12-4; size: -; DNA: TGTGCCAGCAACATAAAGGAGACCCAGTACTTC; CDR3: CASNIKETQYF